This T cell receptor beta chain was captured in a study of OX40 agonist ivuxolimab in advanced cancers. Findings of the study overall: Circulating CD4+ and CD8+ T cells showed clonal expansion by week 6 at 0.1 to 3.0 mg/kg. Near-lowest levels of clonal expansion characterized partial responders at 0.1-3.0 mg/kg. Expanded clones belonging to CD8+ T cells outnumbered, on average, those of CD4+. Antigens targeted by the expanded peripheral T cells were not determined.

Generated by immunoSEQ multiplex PCR, the TCRdb table keeps only in-frame clones and is missing some. The sample lists approximately 24,000 clones, approximately 85% occurring once. This clone has a single count. Its antigen is currently unknown. This CDR3 comprises 17 residues. With 0 bases clipped from V and 4 bases from J, the junction kept 8 bases outside the gene matches. Germline values: CDR1 SGDLS, CDR2 YYNGEE. The source is an adult with an advanced solid tumor such as melanoma, head and neck, liver or kidney cancer. The chain recombines TRBV9 with TRBJ2-1, with 9 bases aligning to TRBD2. The material sequenced was CD4+ or CD8+ T cells sorted from blood, taken in a trial of the OX40 agonist ivuxolimab. CDR3 sequence (DNA): TGTGCCAGCAGCGTAGCTACCAGCGGGGGGTATTACAATGAGCAGTTCTTC. Its protein is CASSVATSGGYYNEQFF.